This T cell receptor (beta chain) comes out of a study of blood T cell repertoires in COVID-19. The wider study: There were acute and convalescent COVID-19 samples, and they came from the United States, Italy and Spain. Sample material is recorded as cDNA or gDNA derived from T cells, B-cell-depleted T cells, or PBMCs.

The CDR3 is 13 residues long. Trimming left V 0 bases short and J 7 bases short, with 8 bases between. The germline V gene encodes CDR1 SGHDT and CDR2 YYEEEE. Measured with immunoSEQ multiplex PCR; TCRdb has only the in-frame clones, and not every one. This table holds fewer than 450,000 clones, under 95% found once. Material for sequencing was peripheral blood. This receptor was taken from a woman aged 18-29 years who had recovered from COVID-19. The genes are TRBV5-6 and TRBJ1-5, with no clear D. The CDR3 bases are TGTGCCAGCAGCTTGGGGCCTTCACAGCCCCAGCATTTT. As protein: CASSLGPSQPQHF.